These T cell receptor beta chains were read from a single sample in a study of shared clonotypes between healthy human individuals. Generated by immunoSEQ multiplex PCR, the TCRdb table keeps only in-frame clones and is missing some. The sample includes about 1.1 million clones, 70% to 80% of them seen just once. The sequencing input was memory CD4+ T cells from PBMCs. Source of these receptors: a man aged 18 to 30 in good health. Some clones in this sample may be carry-over from other donors' samples. CDR3s include the opening cysteine and the closing phenylalanine or tryptophan. Fields, in order: clone size, D gene, J gene, V gene, CDR3 protein, CDR3 DNA. The D gene is left open where the match is weak. A clone size is listed for some rows: how often the clone was seen (once, few, many), or a class if it is expanded.

.,TRBD1,TRBJ1-2,TRBV19,CASSIYRGPNGYTF,TGTGCCAGTAGTATCTACAGGGGGCCCAATGGCTACACCTTC
.,.,TRBJ2-5,TRBV28,CASSLYSGTKTQYF,TGTGCCAGCAGTTTATATTCAGGGACGAAGACCCAGTACTTC
.,.,TRBJ2-5,TRBV7-9,CASSPRTNQETQYF,TGTGCCAGCAGCCCCCGGACAAATCAAGAGACCCAGTACTTC
.,.,TRBJ1-2,TRBV6-6,CASSYSGGSGYTF,TGTGCCAGCAGTTACTCCGGGGGTAGTGGCTACACCTTC
.,.,TRBJ2-7,TRBV18,CASSPYSSYEQYF,TGTGCCAGCTCACCATACAGTTCCTACGAGCAGTACTTC
.,.,TRBJ2-2,TRBV6-5,CASSSKGYTGELFF,TGTGCCAGCAGTTCGAAGGGATACACCGGGGAGCTGTTTTTT
.,TRBD1,TRBJ1-2,TRBV5-1,CASSPGTGAYGYTF,TGCGCCAGCAGCCCCGGGACAGGGGCCTATGGCTACACCTTC
once,TRBD2,TRBJ2-7,TRBV28,CASSSAGVGEQYF,TGTGCCAGCAGTTCAGCGGGAGTTGGAGAGCAGTACTTC
.,TRBD1,TRBJ1-3,TRBV6-5,CATARDRLSGNTIYF,TGTGCCACCGCCCGGGACAGACTATCTGGAAACACCATATATTTT
.,TRBD1,TRBJ2-7,TRBV7-9,CASSRGQGDSYEQYF,TGTGCCAGCAGCCGAGGACAGGGGGACTCCTACGAGCAGTACTTC
.,TRBD1,TRBJ2-7,TRBV19,CASSRRGGRISSYEQYF,TGTGCCAGTAGTCGTCGAGGGGGCCGCATAAGCTCCTACGAGCAGTACTTC
.,.,TRBJ2-5,TRBV18,CASSPNKETQYF,TGTGCCAGCTCACCCAATAAGGAGACCCAGTACTTC
.,.,TRBJ2-7,TRBV14,CASSQDGGAFGYEQYF,TGTGCCAGCAGCCAAGATGGGGGGGCCTTCGGATACGAGCAGTACTTC
.,.,TRBJ2-7,TRBV5-1,CASSSSSTVYEQYF,TGCGCCAGCAGCTCATCCTCGACAGTCTACGAGCAGTACTTC
.,.,TRBJ1-2,TRBV18,CASSPGAGDGYTF,TGTGCCAGCTCACCGGGCGCAGGGGATGGCTACACCTTC
.,.,TRBJ1-1,TRBV5-1,CASSLRANTEAFF,TGCGCCAGCAGCTTGCGGGCAAACACTGAAGCTTTCTTT
.,.,TRBJ2-6,TRBV7-9,CASSPSSTGANVLTF,TGTGCCAGCAGCCCTTCTAGTACAGGGGCCAACGTCCTGACTTTC
.,TRBD1,TRBJ2-7,TRBV18,CASSTYGDRGYEQYF,TGTGCCAGCTCAACCTACGGGGACAGGGGCTACGAGCAGTACTTC
.,.,TRBJ2-7,TRBV4-3,CASSQVIVNPLGEQYF,TGCGCCAGCAGCCAAGTTATAGTTAACCCTTTAGGAGAGCAGTACTTC
.,TRBD2,TRBJ2-1,TRBV9,CASSVASGASYNEQFF,TGTGCCAGCAGCGTAGCTAGCGGGGCCTCCTACAATGAGCAGTTCTTC
few,TRBD1,TRBJ2-3,TRBV28,CASSSGTANEFTDTQYF,TGTGCCAGCAGTTCGGGGACAGCCAACGAATTCACAGATACGCAGTATTTT
.,TRBD2,TRBJ2-7,TRBV23-1,CASSQSRLAGSGMDSGPNEQYF,TGCGCCAGCAGTCAGTCCCGACTAGCGGGATCCGGTATGGATTCTGGTCCTAACGAGCAGTACTTC
.,.,TRBJ2-1,TRBV9,CASSVEDLSYNEQFF,TGTGCCAGCAGCGTAGAAGACCTCTCCTACAATGAGCAGTTCTTC
.,.,TRBJ2-1,TRBV7-2,CASSWGVAYNEQFF,TGTGCCAGCAGTTGGGGAGTAGCCTACAATGAGCAGTTCTTC
.,.,TRBJ1-2,TRBV28,CASSSFGTAGYGYTF,TGTGCCAGCAGTTCATTTGGGACGGCCGGCTATGGCTACACCTTC
.,TRBD1,TRBJ2-3,TRBV5-1,CASSNGQGTDTQYF,TGCGCCAGCAGCAACGGACAGGGGACAGATACGCAGTATTTT
.,.,TRBJ2-2,TRBV7-3,CASSLFLSGASGELFF,TGTGCCAGCAGCTTATTTCTTTCGGGGGCGTCCGGGGAGCTGTTTTTT
.,TRBD2,TRBJ2-7,TRBV5-4,CASRIGTSGAYEQYF,TGTGCCAGCCGAATTGGGACTAGCGGGGCCTACGAGCAGTACTTC
few,TRBD1,TRBJ1-4,TRBV7-8,CASRTTGTGNEKLFF,TGTGCCAGCAGGACGACCGGGACAGGAAATGAAAAACTGTTTTTT
.,.,TRBJ1-2,TRBV2,CASIPGGAGYGYTF,TGTGCCAGCATTCCCGGGGGGGCTGGCTATGGCTACACCTTC
once,.,TRBJ2-1,TRBV7-9,CASSFQSSYNEQFF,TGTGCCAGCAGCTTTCAGAGCTCCTACAATGAGCAGTTCTTC
.,TRBD2,TRBJ2-1,TRBV28,CASSSPGGGSLNNEQFF,TGTGCCAGCAGTTCCCCGGGGGGGGGATCCCTGAACAATGAGCAGTTCTTC
once,.,TRBJ2-7,TRBV30,CAWSVYEQYF,TGTGCCTGGAGTGTGTACGAGCAGTACTTC
.,TRBD1,TRBJ1-2,TRBV7-2,CASSSQPPRTGREGYTF,TGTGCCAGCAGCTCGCAACCTCCTCGGACAGGGCGGGAAGGCTACACCTTC
.,TRBD1,TRBJ2-1,TRBV19,CASRGTGDREQFF,TGTGCCAGTAGGGGGACAGGGGATAGGGAGCAGTTCTTC
once,.,TRBJ2-7,TRBV28,CASSFFRRPYEQYF,TGTGCCAGCAGTTTTTTCAGGAGACCCTACGAGCAGTACTTC
many,TRBD1,TRBJ1-4,TRBV5-5,CASSRGTGGNEKLFF,TGTGCCAGCAGCCGTGGGACAGGGGGGAATGAAAAACTGTTTTTT
.,.,TRBJ2-7,TRBV2,CASTDGFDTEAYEQYF,TGTGCCAGCACCGATGGTTTTGACACGGAGGCCTACGAGCAGTACTTC
.,.,TRBJ2-3,TRBV7-2,CASSLVGQGVQDTQYF,TGTGCCAGCAGCTTAGTCGGTCAGGGTGTTCAGGATACGCAGTATTTT
.,.,TRBJ1-1,TRBV6-1,CASSGSGARAFF,TGTGCCAGCAGCGGATCAGGGGCTAGGGCTTTCTTT
.,.,TRBJ2-3,TRBV5-1,CASSRVGGSTDTQYF,TGCGCCAGCAGCAGGGTGGGAGGAAGCACAGATACGCAGTATTTT
.,.,TRBJ2-1,TRBV7-9,CASSLAGQSYNEQFF,TGTGCCAGCAGCTTAGCGGGACAAAGCTACAATGAGCAGTTCTTC
.,.,TRBJ2-2,TRBV19,CASSLTTSNTGELFF,TGTGCCAGTAGCCTTACGACCAGTAACACCGGGGAGCTGTTTTTT
.,TRBD2,TRBJ2-1,TRBV28,CASGGWREKQSEQFF,TGTGCCAGCGGCGGGTGGCGGGAGAAACAAAGTGAGCAGTTCTTC
.,TRBD1,TRBJ1-1,TRBV5-1,CASSLQGARDTEAFF,TGCGCCAGCAGCCTGCAGGGGGCTAGGGACACTGAAGCTTTCTTT
few,TRBD2,TRBJ2-3,TRBV4-1,CASSQFSGSTDTQYF,TGCGCCAGCAGCCAATTTAGCGGGAGTACAGATACGCAGTATTTT
.,TRBD2,TRBJ2-5,TRBV6-6,CARAGGPRETQYF,TGTGCCAGGGCGGGAGGGCCTCGGGAGACCCAGTACTTC
.,TRBD2,TRBJ2-5,TRBV19,CASSGTSGTYQETQYF,TGTGCCAGTTCCGGGACTAGCGGGACCTACCAAGAGACCCAGTACTTC
few,TRBD1,TRBJ1-5,TRBV28,CASSQQGAGNQPQHF,TGTGCCAGCAGTCAACAGGGGGCCGGCAATCAGCCCCAGCATTTT
.,.,TRBJ2-2,TRBV7-2,CASSLAGWGPYTGELFF,TGTGCCAGCAGCTTAGCGGGCTGGGGGCCGTATACCGGGGAGCTGTTTTTT
.,.,TRBJ2-2,TRBV29-1,CSVRENTGELFF,TGCAGCGTTCGGGAGAACACCGGGGAGCTGTTTTTT
.,.,TRBJ1-1,TRBV30,CAWSVQEGKAFF,TGTGCCTGGAGTGTACAGGAGGGAAAAGCTTTCTTT
many,TRBD1,TRBJ1-2,TRBV7-9,CASSSTQGEGYTF,TGTGCCAGCAGCTCAACGCAGGGGGAGGGCTACACCTTC
.,.,TRBJ2-3,TRBV6-1,CASSAQGPTDTQYF,TGTGCCAGCAGTGCCCAGGGTCCCACAGATACGCAGTATTTT
.,.,TRBJ1-2,TRBV6-5,CASSQLGNYGYTF,TGTGCCAGCAGTCAACTCGGTAACTATGGCTACACCTTC
once,TRBD1,TRBJ1-1,TRBV27,CASSSLGQEDTEAFF,TGTGCCAGCAGTTCGCTCGGACAGGAAGACACTGAAGCTTTCTTT